The next 14 T cell receptor beta chains were all read from a single sample in a study of blood T cell repertoires in COVID-19. This table comes from immunoSEQ multiplex PCR, and its TCRdb copy is limited to in-frame clones, with some not included. The sample shows around 300,000 clones, roughly 84% of them seen only once. Sequencing used peripheral blood. Every receptor here comes from a man aged 50-59 years with active or convalescent COVID-19.

This rearrangement joins TRBV7-9 to TRBJ2-5; the match to TRBD2 covers 12 bases. The germline gives CDR1 SEHNR, CDR2 FQNEAQ (reference sequence). After removal of 5 bases from V and 9 bases from J, the junction contained 13 bases not matched to a gene. The CDR3 length is 16 residues. The CDR3 bases are TGTGCCAGCAGCATCCTAGCGGGAGGGCCAGGATCCGCCCAGTACTTC. Protein sequence: CASSILAGGPGSAQYF.

The V and J genes are TRBV7-2 and TRBJ2-3; possible D gene TRBD2, 5 bases. Looked up from germline, CDR1 is SGHTA and CDR2 is FQGNSA. Trimming pared 5 bases from V and 4 bases from J, leaving 19 bases between. The length of the CDR3 is 16 residues. CDR3 residues: CASSTRRGAGADTQYF. Written as DNA, the CDR3 is TGTGCCAGCAGCACAAGACGGGGAGCCGGCGCAGATACGCAGTATTTT.

The chain is built from TRBV28 and TRBJ1-5; possibly TRBD1 for D (5 bases). The V gene's germline CDR1 is MDHEN and CDR2 SYDVKM. Trimming shortened V by 8 bases and J by 4 bases, and 9 bases separated the two germline ends. CDR3 length: 12 residues. CDR3 nucleotides: TGTGCCAGCCTACGGGGGAATCAGCCCCAGCATTTT. It encodes CASLRGNQPQHF.

The V and J genes are TRBV28 and TRBJ2-5; TRBD2 might be the D (6 bases). V lost 8 bases and J 7 bases, leaving 23 bases between the germline ends. CDR1 is MDHEN and CDR2 is SYDVKM in the germline V gene. This CDR3 has 15 residues. The CDR3: CASLRMGGIRGTQYF. The CDR3 nucleotides read TGTGCCAGCCTTCGAATGGGCGGGATCCGGGGGACCCAGTACTTC.

This sequence joins TRBV7-8 and TRBJ1-1, with D perhaps TRBD1 (5 bases). CDR3 length: 13 residues. V shed 6 bases and J shed 1 base, with 9 bases lying between them. Germline CDR1 and CDR2: SGHVS and FQNEAQ. CDR3 sequence (DNA): TGTGCCAGCAGGAGTACAGGGAACACTGAAGCTTTCTTT. Translation: CASRSTGNTEAFF.

This clone was found a few times. The rearrangement uses TRBV2 and TRBJ1-6; D is perhaps TRBD1 (6 bases). V lost 2 bases to trimming and J lost 7 bases, with 12 bases between them. The CDR3 has 15 amino acids. Germline-derived CDR1 and CDR2 are SNHLY and FYNNEI. The CDR3 DNA reads as TGTGCCAGCAGTGAAAGTGGACAGCAGAATTCACCCCTCCACTTT. The encoded protein is CASSESGQQNSPLHF.

The gene calls are TRBV19 and TRBJ2-1, with no clear D. This CDR3 is built from 14 residues. Germline CDR1 reads LNHDA; CDR2 reads SQIVND (reference sequence). V was trimmed by 6 bases and J by 0 bases, leaving 9 bases between them. CDR3 bases: TGTGCCAGTAGACCAGCAGGCTCCTACAATGAGCAGTTCTTC. Translation gives CASRPAGSYNEQFF.

V usage is TRBV7-2 and J usage is TRBJ2-7, with D maybe TRBD2 (6 bases). The V end lost 1 base, the J end lost 6 bases, and 16 bases lay between the germline ends. Germline CDR1 is SGHTA and CDR2 is FQGNSA. The CDR3 is made up of 15 amino acids. For the CDR3, the DNA is TGTGCCAGCAGCTTAGGCAAGCGGGTGGGGTCCGAGCAGTACTTC. It codes for CASSLGKRVGSEQYF.

This clone has only one observation. Different DNA sequences within this sample yield the same CDR3. J is TRBJ2-1 and V is TRBV5-1, with TRBD1 as a possible D gene (5 bases). The germline V gene encodes CDR1 SGHRS and CDR2 YFSETQ. The germline V and J ends were trimmed by 2 bases and 5 bases, with 11 bases remaining between them. The CDR3 totals 14 residues. Here the CDR3 DNA reads TGCGCCAGCAGCTTAGGAGACAGCGACAATGAGCAGTTCTTC. Its translation: CASSLGDSDNEQFF.

V usage is TRBV7-9 and J usage is TRBJ2-1; D remains unclear. The CDR3 contains 17 residues. Deletions cut 0 bases from V and 1 base from J, with 13 bases between. Germline CDR1 is SEHNR and CDR2 is FQNEAQ (reference sequence). CDR3 nucleotides: TGTGCCAGCAGCTTAGCGTGGCAACAACTATCCTACAATGAGCAGTTCTTC. Residues: CASSLAWQQLSYNEQFF.

This clone has a handful of counts. The gene calls are TRBV18 and TRBJ2-2; 7 nucleotides match TRBD2. This CDR3 region has 14 residues. Germline trimming cut 1 base from V and 7 bases from J; bases unmatched to any gene: 3. The germline CDR1 and CDR2 sequences are KGHSH and LQKENI. CDR3 amino acids: CASSPLREDGELFF. The CDR3 region has the DNA TGTGCCAGCTCACCACTCCGGGAGGACGGGGAGCTGTTTTTT.

The gene calls are TRBV18 and TRBJ2-1; perhaps TRBD1 as D (6 bases). The CDR3 runs to 16 residues. Trimming took off 5 bases at V and 8 bases at J, with 22 bases between the two ends. Germline V lookup: CDR1 KGHSH, CDR2 LQKENI. CDR3 protein: CASSKGQRGYIDEQFF. The CDR3, as DNA: TGTGCCAGCTCAAAAGGACAGAGGGGTTATATAGATGAGCAGTTCTTC.

V and J are TRBV9 and TRBJ1-2; D gene ambiguous. Trimming cost V 0 bases and J 7 bases, with 13 bases left between them. The CDR3 has 14 amino acids. Germline-derived CDR1 and CDR2 are SGDLS and YYNGEE. CDR3 coding DNA: TGTGCCAGCAGCGTAGGTCTTGAGGGAGGTGGCTACACCTTC. As protein: CASSVGLEGGGYTF.

The V gene is TRBV18, the J gene TRBJ1-3, with D tentatively TRBD1 (5 bases). Trimming shortened V by 8 bases and J by 1 base, and 18 bases separated the two germline ends. Germline V gene lookup returns CDR1 KGHSH and CDR2 LQKENI. This CDR3 has 16 amino acids. The CDR3 protein is CASQPMGRGSGNTIYF. DNA for the CDR3: TGTGCCAGCCAACCGATGGGGCGAGGATCTGGAAACACCATATATTTT. The full variable domain, in which reference TRBV18 and TRBJ1-3 provide the parts outside the CDR3, is NAGVMQNPRHLVRRRGQEARLRCSPMKGHSHVYWYRQLPEEGLKFMVYLQKENIIDESGMPKERFSAEFPKEGPSILRIQQVVRGDSAAYFCASQPMGRGSGNTIYFGEGSWLTVV.